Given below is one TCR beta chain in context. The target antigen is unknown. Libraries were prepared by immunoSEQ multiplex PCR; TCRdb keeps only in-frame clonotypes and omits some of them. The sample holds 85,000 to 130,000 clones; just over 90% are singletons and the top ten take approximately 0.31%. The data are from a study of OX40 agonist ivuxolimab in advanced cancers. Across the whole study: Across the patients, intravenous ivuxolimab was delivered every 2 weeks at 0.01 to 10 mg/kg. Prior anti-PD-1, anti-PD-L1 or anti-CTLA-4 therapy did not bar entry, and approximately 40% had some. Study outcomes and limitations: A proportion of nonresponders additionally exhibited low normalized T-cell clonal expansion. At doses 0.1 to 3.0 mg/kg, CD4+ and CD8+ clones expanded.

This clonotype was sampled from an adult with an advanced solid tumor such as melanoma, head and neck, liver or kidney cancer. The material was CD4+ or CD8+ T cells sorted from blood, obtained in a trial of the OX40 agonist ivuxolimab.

As DNA, the CDR3 is TGTGCCAGCAGCGTAGGGCAGAGGAACACCGGGGAGCTGTTTTTT. Its translation is CASSVGQRNTGELFF. The chain recombines TRBV9 with TRBJ2-2; D call uncertain. CDR1 is SGDLS and CDR2 is YYNGEE in the germline V gene. Trimming stripped 0 bases from V and 1 base from J, with 7 bases between. This CDR3 comprises 15 residues.